These 10 T cell receptor beta chains share one sample of origin, sequenced in a study of vaccination effects on CD4 cells after COVID-19. For these TCRs, the target antigens are not known. Sequencing was preceded by expansion of antigen-specific CD4+ T cells with viral peptide pools in the ViraFEST assay. Once cultured for approximately 10 days, the cells underwent separation to obtain CD4+ T cells. It was two doses of either the BNT162b2 or mRNA-1273 vaccine that participants received. Assay: immunoSEQ multiplex PCR; the TCRdb copy retains only in-frame clones and omits some. The table lists 30,000 to 40,000 clones, around 70% of them singletons. This specimen consisted of CD4+ T cells from PBMCs cultured with HCoV-229E spike peptides, obtained after COVID-19 vaccination. The source of these receptors is a human donor who received a COVID-19 vaccine.

The chain recombines TRBV5-1 with TRBJ2-3, with D perhaps matching TRBD2 (6 bases). CDR3 length: 14 residues. Looked up from germline, CDR1 is SGHRS and CDR2 is YFSETQ. V lost 6 bases and J 0 bases, leaving 11 bases between the germline ends. Written as DNA, the CDR3 is TGCGCCAGCAAGGAGGGATCTAGCACAGATACGCAGTATTTT. It codes for CASKEGSSTDTQYF. The whole variable domain, remainder taken from reference TRBV5-1 and TRBJ2-3, is KAGVTQTPRYLIKTRGQQVTLSCSPISGHRSVSWYQQTPGQGLQFLFEYFSETQRNKGNFPGRFSGRQFSNSRSEMNVSTLELGDSALYLCASKEGSSTDTQYFGPGTRLTVL.

The rearrangement joins TRBV9 to TRBJ2-5; no clear D. V was trimmed by 2 bases and J by 2 bases, leaving 10 bases between them. This CDR3 is built from 14 residues. CDR1 is SGDLS, CDR2 YYNGEE, per germline. The CDR3 DNA is TGTGCCAGCAGCGTCCGGGCAGTACAAGAGACCCAGTACTTC. As protein: CASSVRAVQETQYF.

This rearrangement joins TRBV6-6 to TRBJ2-1; D perhaps matches TRBD2 (6 bases). Germline V CDR1 and CDR2: MNHNY, SVGAGI (reference sequence). V was shortened by 11 bases and J by 0 bases, with 14 bases between the two germline ends. The CDR3 is 14 residues long. The CDR3, as DNA: TGTGCCGTAAGGCGGGAAAGCTCCTACAATGAGCAGTTCTTC. Translating gives CAVRRESSYNEQFF.

The chain links TRBV14 to TRBJ2-2; no clear D gene. The germline V gene encodes CDR1 SGHDN and CDR2 FVKESK. The V and J ends lost 5 bases and 4 bases respectively, with 11 bases between them. The CDR3 is 14 residues long. CDR3 bases: TGTGCCAGCAGCGCCCGCCTAAGCACCGGGGAGCTGTTTTTT. This sequence encodes CASSARLSTGELFF.

This chain links TRBV27 with TRBJ2-3; D gene unclear. This CDR3 has 15 amino acids. Germline V gene lookup returns CDR1 MNHEY and CDR2 SMNVEV (reference sequence). V gave up 0 bases and J gave up 5 bases, with 12 bases separating them. CDR3 protein: CASSLSWDLRDTQYF. The CDR3 DNA reads TGTGCCAGCAGTTTATCGTGGGATCTGAGAGATACGCAGTATTTT.

This clone counts as medium-sized (0.01 to 0.1%). In nucleotides, the CDR3 is TGTGCCAGCTCACCATACCTGACAGGGCGCGAGCAGCCCCAGCATTTT. It is translated as CASSPYLTGREQPQHF. The rearrangement uses TRBV18 and TRBJ1-5, with TRBD1 matching 7 bases. The CDR3 extends over 16 amino acids. Germline V gene sequence: CDR1 KGHSH, CDR2 LQKENI. V gave up 2 bases and J gave up 7 bases; unmatched junction bases: 11.

The CDR3 nucleotides read TGTGCCAGCTCACCCATTATCCCGGGTGAAGCTTTCTTT. Its translation is CASSPIIPGEAFF. V and J are TRBV18 and TRBJ1-1; D gene unclear. Germline V gives CDR1 KGHSH, CDR2 LQKENI. The CDR3 consists of 13 residues. With 3 bases removed from V and 7 bases from J, the gap between germline ends came to 12 bases.

The chain uses TRBV27 and TRBJ2-7; 15 positions match TRBD2. The germline CDR1 and CDR2 sequences are MNHEY and SMNVEV (reference sequence). This CDR3 region has 18 residues. J was trimmed by 2 bases and V by 8 bases; bases with no gene match: 13. CDR3 sequence (DNA): TGTGCCAGCCCGCCCGGACTAGCGGGAGGGCCTGAAACCTACGAGCAGTACTTC. It yields the protein CASPPGLAGGPETYEQYF.

CDR3 sequence (DNA): TGTGCCAGCGCTATCGTTTATGAGCAGTTCTTC. Protein: CASAIVYEQFF. The chain combines TRBV7-6 with TRBJ2-1, with D unresolved. This CDR3 contains 11 residues. V was cut by 8 bases and J by 8 bases, with 10 bases left in between. Germline V gene lookup returns CDR1 SGHVS and CDR2 FNYEAQ.

V gene TRBV6-5 combines with J gene TRBJ1-2, with D possibly being TRBD1 (5 bases). The CDR3 consists of 14 residues. Per germline, CDR1 MNHEY and CDR2 SVGAGI. Between the trimmed V and J ends, which lost 6 bases and 4 bases, there was a span of 15 bases. The CDR3 here is CASRFRGGSYGYTF. CDR3 nucleotides: TGTGCCAGCAGATTCCGGGGGGGGTCCTATGGCTACACCTTC.